A selection of T cell receptor beta chains follows, all from one sample in a study of blood T cell repertoires in COVID-19. The protocol was immunoSEQ multiplex PCR, while the TCRdb copy is restricted to in-frame clones and leaves out a portion. The sample has 140,000 to 150,000 clones; about 90% are singletons. The sample consisted of peripheral blood. These receptors were collected from a man at least 80 years old with acute or convalescent COVID-19. CDR3s include the opening cysteine and the closing phenylalanine or tryptophan. D genes are given only for firm matches. Clone size appears in some rows only: once, few, many, or a class for an expanded clone.

D gene	V gene	clone size	J gene	CDR3 protein	CDR3 DNA
TRBD2	TRBV2	once	TRBJ2-6	CASRLAGVSGANVLTF	TGTGCCAGCAGACTAGCGGGGGTTTCTGGGGCCAACGTCCTGACTTTC
-	TRBV25-1	once	TRBJ1-6	CASSEKGTGRASPLHF	TGTGCCAGCAGTGAAAAAGGAACAGGTCGGGCTTCACCCCTCCACTTT
-	TRBV12-2	-	TRBJ2-2	CASRSLAGGQTGELFF	TGTGCAAGTCGCTCCTTAGCGGGGGGGCAAACCGGGGAGCTGTTTTTT
-	TRBV3-1/TRBV3-2	-	TRBJ2-5	CASSLIPGETQYF	TGTGCCAGCAGCCTTATACCGGGGGAGACCCAGTACTTC
-	TRBV28	-	TRBJ1-5	CASRTAGVSHQPQHF	TGTGCCAGCAGGACAGCTGGAGTATCACATCAGCCCCAGCATTTT
TRBD1	TRBV7-9	-	TRBJ1-2	CASSSPGQGANGYTF	TGTGCCAGCAGCTCTCCGGGACAGGGGGCTAATGGCTACACCTTC
TRBD1	TRBV6-5	few	TRBJ1-1	CASSYSGQGGLEAFF	TGTGCCAGCAGTTACTCAGGACAGGGGGGCCTTGAAGCTTTCTTT
-	TRBV5-1	-	TRBJ2-2	CASSLAPSEYTGELFF	TGCGCCAGCAGCTTGGCCCCTAGCGAGTACACCGGGGAGCTGTTTTTT
TRBD1	TRBV2	once	TRBJ1-2	CASRPGQEKGYTF	TGTGCCAGCAGGCCCGGACAGGAGAAGGGCTACACCTTC
TRBD1	TRBV18	-	TRBJ1-2	CASSPGQKYGYTF	TGTGCCAGCTCACCGGGACAGAAATATGGCTACACCTTC
TRBD2	TRBV7-8	-	TRBJ2-7	CASSSPGLVYEQYF	TGTGCCAGCAGCTCACCGGGACTAGTCTACGAGCAGTACTTC
TRBD2	TRBV7-9	-	TRBJ2-1	CASSLEGGEQFF	TGTGCCAGCAGCTTAGAGGGAGGGGAGCAGTTCTTC
-	TRBV6-5	once	TRBJ1-1	CASRRGSREAFF	TGTGCCAGCAGAAGGGGCTCCCGGGAAGCTTTCTTT
-	TRBV9	few	TRBJ2-1	CASSAGGGGVLGEQFF	TGTGCCAGCAGCGCCGGAGGAGGGGGGGTTTTAGGTGAGCAGTTCTTC
TRBD1	TRBV6-4	-	TRBJ1-5	CASSKTGGTQPQHF	TGTGCCAGCAGCAAGACAGGGGGCACTCAGCCCCAGCATTTT
-	TRBV5-6	-	TRBJ1-1	CASSLNYRPRTTEAFF	TGTGCCAGCAGCTTGAATTACAGGCCTAGGACCACTGAAGCTTTCTTT
-	TRBV18	-	TRBJ1-2	CASSHAGKLANYGYTF	TGTGCCAGCTCACACGCCGGGAAATTAGCTAACTATGGCTACACCTTC
TRBD1	TRBV5-6	-	TRBJ1-1	CASSADRDLEAFF	TGTGCCAGCAGCGCGGACAGGGACCTTGAAGCTTTCTTT
TRBD1	TRBV9	-	TRBJ1-6	CASSAGQVAYNSPLHF	TGTGCCAGCAGCGCGGGACAGGTTGCTTATAATTCACCCCTCCACTTT
-	TRBV10-3	-	TRBJ2-3	CAISVRDTSDTQYF	TGTGCCATCAGTGTTCGGGACACATCGGATACGCAGTATTTT
-	TRBV5-1	-	TRBJ2-2	CASSLARSNTGELFF	TGCGCCAGCAGCTTGGCTAGGAGCAACACCGGGGAGCTGTTTTTT